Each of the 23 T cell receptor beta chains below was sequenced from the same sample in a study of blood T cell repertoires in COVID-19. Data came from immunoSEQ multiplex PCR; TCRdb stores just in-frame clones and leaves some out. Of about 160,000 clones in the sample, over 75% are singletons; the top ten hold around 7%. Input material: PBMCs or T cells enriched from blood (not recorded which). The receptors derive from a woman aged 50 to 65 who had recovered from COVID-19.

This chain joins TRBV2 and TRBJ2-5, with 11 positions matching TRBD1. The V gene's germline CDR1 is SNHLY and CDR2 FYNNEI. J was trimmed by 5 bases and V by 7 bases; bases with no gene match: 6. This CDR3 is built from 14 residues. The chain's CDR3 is CASKRTGGEETQYF. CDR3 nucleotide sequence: TGTGCCAGCAAGAGGACAGGGGGCGAGGAGACCCAGTACTTC. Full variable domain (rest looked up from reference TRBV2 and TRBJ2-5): EPEVTQTPSHQVTQMGQEVILRCVPISNHLYFYWYRQILGQKVEFLVSFYNNEISEKSEIFDDQFSVERPDGSNFTLKIRSTKLEDSAMYFCASKRTGGEETQYFGPGTRLLVL.

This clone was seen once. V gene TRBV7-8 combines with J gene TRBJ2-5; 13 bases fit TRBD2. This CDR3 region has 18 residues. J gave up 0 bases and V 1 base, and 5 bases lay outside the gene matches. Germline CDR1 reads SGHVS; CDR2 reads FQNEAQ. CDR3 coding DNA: TGTGCCAGCAGCTTAGATTGGACTAGCGGGGGAGACCAAGAGACCCAGTACTTC. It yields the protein CASSLDWTSGGDQETQYF.

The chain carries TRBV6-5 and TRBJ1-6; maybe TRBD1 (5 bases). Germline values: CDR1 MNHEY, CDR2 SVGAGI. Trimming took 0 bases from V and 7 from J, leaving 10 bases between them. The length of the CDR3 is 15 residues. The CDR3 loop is CASSYSTTANSPLHF. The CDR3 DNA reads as TGTGCCAGCAGTTACTCGACGACAGCAAATTCACCCCTCCACTTT.

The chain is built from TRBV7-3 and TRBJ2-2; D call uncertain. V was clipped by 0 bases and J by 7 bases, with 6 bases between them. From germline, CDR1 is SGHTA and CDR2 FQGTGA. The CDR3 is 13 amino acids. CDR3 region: CASSLTPGGELFF. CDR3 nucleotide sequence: TGTGCCAGCAGCTTAACGCCGGGCGGGGAGCTGTTTTTT. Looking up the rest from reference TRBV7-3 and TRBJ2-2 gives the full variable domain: GAGVSQTPSNKVTEKGKYVELRCDPISGHTALYWYRQSLGQGPEFLIYFQGTGAADDSGLPNDRFFAVRPEGSVSTLKIQRTERGDSAVYLCASSLTPGGELFFGEGSRLTVL.

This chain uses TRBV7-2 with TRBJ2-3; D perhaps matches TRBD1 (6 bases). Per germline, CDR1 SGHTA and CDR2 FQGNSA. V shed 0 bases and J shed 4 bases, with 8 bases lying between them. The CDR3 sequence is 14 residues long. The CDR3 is CASSLAQGPDTQYF. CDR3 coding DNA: TGTGCCAGCAGCTTAGCGCAGGGGCCAGATACGCAGTATTTT.

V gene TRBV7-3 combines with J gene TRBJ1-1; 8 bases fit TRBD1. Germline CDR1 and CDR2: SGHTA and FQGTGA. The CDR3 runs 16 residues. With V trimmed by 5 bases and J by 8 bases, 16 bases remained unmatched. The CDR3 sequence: CASSLTPQGQAAEAFF. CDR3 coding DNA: TGTGCCAGCAGCCTTACCCCCCAGGGACAGGCTGCAGAAGCTTTCTTT. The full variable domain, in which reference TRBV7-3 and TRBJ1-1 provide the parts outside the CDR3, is GAGVSQTPSNKVTEKGKYVELRCDPISGHTALYWYRQSLGQGPEFLIYFQGTGAADDSGLPNDRFFAVRPEGSVSTLKIQRTERGDSAVYLCASSLTPQGQAAEAFFGQGTRLTVV.

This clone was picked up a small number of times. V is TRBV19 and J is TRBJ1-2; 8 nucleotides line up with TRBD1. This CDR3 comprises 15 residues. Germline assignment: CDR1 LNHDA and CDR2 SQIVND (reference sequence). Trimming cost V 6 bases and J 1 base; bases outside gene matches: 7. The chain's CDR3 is CASSTPGGLNYGYTF. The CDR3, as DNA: TGTGCCAGTAGCACGCCAGGGGGCCTTAACTATGGCTACACCTTC.

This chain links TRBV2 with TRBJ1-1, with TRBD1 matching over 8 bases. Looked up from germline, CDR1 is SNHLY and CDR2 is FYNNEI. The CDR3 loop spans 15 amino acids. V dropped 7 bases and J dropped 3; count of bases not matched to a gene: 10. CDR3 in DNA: TGTGCCAGCAAACTTAGCAGGGGGCCCGACACTGAAGCTTTCTTT. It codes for CASKLSRGPDTEAFF.

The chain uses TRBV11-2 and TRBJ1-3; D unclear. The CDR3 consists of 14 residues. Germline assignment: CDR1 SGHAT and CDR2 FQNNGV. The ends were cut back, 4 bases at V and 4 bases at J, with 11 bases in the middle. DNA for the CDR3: TGTGCCAGCAGCTCACTCGGGAAGGGAAACACCATATATTTT. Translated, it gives CASSSLGKGNTIYF.

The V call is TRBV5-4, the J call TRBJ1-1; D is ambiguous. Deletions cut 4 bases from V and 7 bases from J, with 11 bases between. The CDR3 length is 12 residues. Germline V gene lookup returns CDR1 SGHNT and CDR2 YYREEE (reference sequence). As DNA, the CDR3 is TGTGCCAGCAGCCCAAATCCAGGTGAAGCTTTCTTT. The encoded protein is CASSPNPGEAFF.

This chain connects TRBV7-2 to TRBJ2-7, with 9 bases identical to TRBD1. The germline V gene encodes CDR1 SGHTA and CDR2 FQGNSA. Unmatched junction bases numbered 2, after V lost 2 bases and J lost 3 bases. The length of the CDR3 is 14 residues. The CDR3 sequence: CASSLTGGVYEQYF. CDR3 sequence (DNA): TGTGCCAGCAGCTTAACAGGGGGCGTCTACGAGCAGTACTTC.

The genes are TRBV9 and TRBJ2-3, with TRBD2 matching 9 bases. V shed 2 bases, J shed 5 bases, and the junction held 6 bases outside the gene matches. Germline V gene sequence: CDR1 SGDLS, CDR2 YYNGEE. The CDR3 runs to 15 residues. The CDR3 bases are TGTGCCAGCAGCGTTAGCGGGAGTGAATTAGATACGCAGTATTTT. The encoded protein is CASSVSGSELDTQYF.

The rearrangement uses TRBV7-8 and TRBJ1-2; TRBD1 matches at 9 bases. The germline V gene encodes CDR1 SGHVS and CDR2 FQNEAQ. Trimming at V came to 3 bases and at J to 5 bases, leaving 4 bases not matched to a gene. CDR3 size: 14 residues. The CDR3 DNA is TGTGCCAGCAGCTTTAACGACAGGGGGTATGGCTACACCTTC. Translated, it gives CASSFNDRGYGYTF.

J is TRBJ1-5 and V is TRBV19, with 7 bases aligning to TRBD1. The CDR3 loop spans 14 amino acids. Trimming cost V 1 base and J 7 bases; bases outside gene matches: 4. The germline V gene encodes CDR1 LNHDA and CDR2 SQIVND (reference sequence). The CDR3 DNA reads TGTGCCAGTAGTATAGGACAGGGAATCCAGCCCCAGCATTTT. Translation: CASSIGQGIQPQHF.

The CDR3, as DNA: TGTGCCAGCAGTCGTACTACGACCTATGGCTACACCTTC. This sequence encodes CASSRTTTYGYTF. The chain carries TRBV5-8 and TRBJ1-2; D ambiguous. The CDR3 runs 13 residues. V dropped 5 bases and J dropped 4 bases, with 12 bases sitting between them. From germline, CDR1 is SGHTS and CDR2 YDEGEE.

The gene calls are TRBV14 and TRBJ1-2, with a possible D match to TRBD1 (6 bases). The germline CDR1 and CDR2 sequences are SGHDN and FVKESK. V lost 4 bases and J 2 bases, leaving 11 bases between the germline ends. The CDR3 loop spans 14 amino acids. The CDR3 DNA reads TGTGCCAGCAGCCCCGGGACAACAAACTATGGCTACACCTTC. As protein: CASSPGTTNYGYTF.

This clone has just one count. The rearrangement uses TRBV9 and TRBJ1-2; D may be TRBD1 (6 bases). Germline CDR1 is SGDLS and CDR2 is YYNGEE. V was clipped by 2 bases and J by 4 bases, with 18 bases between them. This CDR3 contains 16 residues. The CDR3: CASSVGAGELFYGYTF. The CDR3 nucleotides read TGTGCCAGCAGCGTTGGGGCAGGGGAGTTGTTCTATGGCTACACCTTC.

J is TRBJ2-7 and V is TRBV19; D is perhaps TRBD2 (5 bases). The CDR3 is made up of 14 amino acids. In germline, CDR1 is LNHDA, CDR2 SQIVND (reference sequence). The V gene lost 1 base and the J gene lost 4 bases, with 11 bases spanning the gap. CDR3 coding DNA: TGTGCCAGTAGTATAGGTGGCGGGCTATACGAGCAGTACTTC. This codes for CASSIGGGLYEQYF.

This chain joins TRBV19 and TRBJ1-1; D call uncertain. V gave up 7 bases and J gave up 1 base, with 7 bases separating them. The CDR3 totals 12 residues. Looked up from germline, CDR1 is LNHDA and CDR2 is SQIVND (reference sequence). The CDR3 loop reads CASTNWNTEAFF. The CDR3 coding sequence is TGTGCCAGTACGAACTGGAACACTGAAGCTTTCTTT.

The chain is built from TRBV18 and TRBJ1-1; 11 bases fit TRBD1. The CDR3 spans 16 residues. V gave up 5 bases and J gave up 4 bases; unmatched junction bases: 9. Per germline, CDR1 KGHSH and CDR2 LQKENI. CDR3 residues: CASSEDRGRQATEAFF. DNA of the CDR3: TGTGCCAGCTCAGAGGACAGGGGGCGCCAGGCCACTGAAGCTTTCTTT.

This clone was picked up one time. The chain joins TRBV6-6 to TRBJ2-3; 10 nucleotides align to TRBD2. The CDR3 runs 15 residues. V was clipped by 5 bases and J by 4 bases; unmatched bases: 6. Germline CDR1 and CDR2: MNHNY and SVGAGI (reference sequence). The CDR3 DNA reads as TGTGCCAGCAGTCGGGGACTAGCGCTGGCAGATACGCAGTATTTT. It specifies CASSRGLALADTQYF.

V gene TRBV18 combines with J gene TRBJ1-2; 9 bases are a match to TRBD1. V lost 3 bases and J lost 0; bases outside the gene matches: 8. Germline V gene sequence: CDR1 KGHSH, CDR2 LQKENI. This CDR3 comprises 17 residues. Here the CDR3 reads CASSPYTGTGPNYGYTF. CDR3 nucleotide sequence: TGTGCCAGCTCACCCTACACCGGGACAGGGCCTAACTATGGCTACACCTTC.

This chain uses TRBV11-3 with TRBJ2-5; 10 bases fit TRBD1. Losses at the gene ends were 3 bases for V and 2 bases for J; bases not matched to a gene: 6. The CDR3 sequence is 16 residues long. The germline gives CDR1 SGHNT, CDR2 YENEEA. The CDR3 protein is CASSLTGGRGQETQYF. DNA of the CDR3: TGTGCCAGCAGCTTGACAGGGGGCAGGGGTCAAGAGACCCAGTACTTC.